A single sample is the source of the 18 T cell receptor beta chains below, sequenced in a study of radiotherapy plus CTLA-4 blockade in lung cancer. Libraries were prepared by immunoSEQ multiplex PCR; TCRdb keeps only in-frame clonotypes and omits some of them. The sample has some 98,000 clones; approximately 78% are singletons. The sequenced sample was peripheral blood, obtained from a patient treated with radiotherapy plus ipilimumab. These receptors were collected from a human donor with non-small cell lung cancer who had a partial response to radiotherapy plus ipilimumab.

This sequence joins TRBV19 and TRBJ2-1; no clear D gene. From germline, CDR1 is LNHDA and CDR2 SQIVND (reference sequence). This CDR3 comprises 15 residues. The V end was cut by 3 bases, the J end by 8 bases, with 17 bases between. CDR3 region: CASSIKSVLLDEQFF. The DNA for the CDR3 is TGTGCCAGTAGTATTAAGTCGGTGCTCCTGGATGAGCAGTTCTTC.

The CDR3 here is CATSRGGLAGGDTQYF. CDR3 nucleotides: TGTGCCACCAGCAGAGGAGGACTAGCGGGAGGCGATACGCAGTATTTT. The chain recombines TRBV15 with TRBJ2-3, with 14 bases that match TRBD2. The germline gives CDR1 LNHNV, CDR2 YYDKDF (reference sequence). The trim removed 1 base at V and 6 bases at J, leaving 3 bases unmatched. The CDR3 spans 16 residues.

V and J are TRBV29-1 and TRBJ1-2, with D possibly being TRBD1 (5 bases). CDR1 and CDR2 from the germline V gene are SQVTM and ANQGSEA. CDR3 length: 12 residues. The V gene lost 7 bases and the J gene lost 6 bases, with 15 bases spanning the gap. CDR3 amino acids: CSAGGGNHGYTF. The CDR3 nucleotides are TGCAGCGCTGGGGGGGGTAATCATGGCTACACCTTC. Full variable domain (outside the CDR3, taken from reference TRBV29-1 and TRBJ1-2): SAVISQKPSRDICQRGTSLTIQCQVDSQVTMMFWYRQQPGQSLTLIATANQGSEATYESGFVIDKFPISRPNLTFSTLTVSNMSPEDSSIYLCSAGGGNHGYTFGSGTRLTVV.

This clone showed up just a few times. The rearrangement links TRBV6-5 to TRBJ1-1; 8 bases map to TRBD1. The CDR3 has 14 amino acids. V lost 5 bases, J lost 5 bases, and 7 bases stayed unmatched. The germline gives CDR1 MNHEY, CDR2 SVGAGI. In nucleotides, the CDR3 is TGTGCCAGCAGTCGTGACAGGGGTGGGACTGAAGCTTTCTTT. This codes for CASSRDRGGTEAFF.

V is TRBV29-1 and J is TRBJ2-1; no clear D gene. Germline V gene sequence: CDR1 SQVTM, CDR2 ANQGSEA. V lost 1 base and J lost 9, with 7 bases in between. The CDR3 contains 11 residues. In nucleotides, the CDR3 is TGCAGCGTTGAAGGACTTGGTGAGCAGTTCTTC. Amino acids: CSVEGLGEQFF.

The rearrangement uses TRBV19 and TRBJ2-2; a possible D gene is TRBD2 (6 bases). V was shortened by 3 bases and J by 4 bases, with 9 bases between the two germline ends. Germline V gives CDR1 LNHDA, CDR2 SQIVND (reference sequence). There are 14 residues in the CDR3. This CDR3 is CASSIGTSTGELFF. CDR3 DNA: TGTGCCAGTAGTATCGGGACTTCCACCGGGGAGCTGTTTTTT. Based on the CDR3 plus reference TRBV19 and TRBJ2-2, the full variable domain is DGGITQSPKYLFRKEGQNVTLSCEQNLNHDAMYWYRQDPGQGLRLIYYSQIVNDFQKGDIAEGYSVSREKKESFPLTVTSAQKNPTAFYLCASSIGTSTGELFFGEGSRLTVL.

The V gene is TRBV7-2, the J gene TRBJ2-1; 13 bases align to TRBD2. Per the germline V gene, CDR1 is SGHTA and CDR2 is FQGNSA. V shed 6 bases, J shed 1 base, and the junction held 6 bases outside the gene matches. The CDR3 contains 17 residues. This CDR3 is CASSRLAGGGSYNEQFF. CDR3 nucleotides: TGTGCCAGCAGTCGACTAGCGGGAGGTGGGTCCTACAATGAGCAGTTCTTC.

This chain uses TRBV27 with TRBJ2-1, with TRBD2 matching over 8 bases. The ends lost 5 bases at V and 0 bases at J; junction bases unmatched: 6. This CDR3 spans 16 amino acids. Germline values: CDR1 MNHEY, CDR2 SMNVEV (reference sequence). The CDR3 DNA follows: TGTGCCAGCAGTGCCTTTCTAGCGGGCTCCTACAATGAGCAGTTCTTC. Amino acid sequence: CASSAFLAGSYNEQFF.

This clone was detected only a few times. The chain has TRBV28 and TRBJ1-1; 12 positions match TRBD1. Per germline, CDR1 MDHEN and CDR2 SYDVKM. J was trimmed by 5 bases and V by 3 bases; bases with no gene match: 13. The CDR3 length is 18 residues. The CDR3 sequence: CASSFVPGTGGMTTEAFF. CDR3 sequence (DNA): TGTGCCAGCAGTTTCGTGCCCGGGACAGGGGGCATGACGACTGAAGCTTTCTTT.

This clone occurred a few times. The rearrangement links TRBV9 to TRBJ2-4, with D maybe TRBD1 (6 bases). CDR1 is SGDLS and CDR2 is YYNGEE in the germline V gene. V lost 0 bases, J lost 6 bases, and 7 bases lay in between. The CDR3 covers 13 residues. The DNA of the CDR3 is TGTGCCAGCAGCGTAGGCAGGGGAAACATTCAGTACTTC. It codes for CASSVGRGNIQYF.

The rearrangement links TRBV6-5 to TRBJ2-1; 12 positions agree with TRBD2. The V segment lost 5 bases and the J segment 6 bases; nucleotides outside the gene matches: 5. Germline CDR1 reads MNHEY; CDR2 reads SVGAGI. The CDR3 runs 15 residues. The CDR3 reads CASSRTSGTPNEQFF. The CDR3 region has the DNA TGTGCCAGCAGTCGGACTAGCGGGACCCCCAATGAGCAGTTCTTC.

Notes on this clone: This sample also contains other DNA sequences that code for the same CDR3. The chain combines TRBV30 with TRBJ1-2; 8 bases align to TRBD1. CDR3 size: 14 residues. V trimming: 0 bases; J trimming: 8 bases; junction bases outside the gene matches: 8. Germline CDR1 is GTSNPN and CDR2 is SVGIG (reference sequence). The CDR3 bases are TGTGCCTGGAGTGTACCGGCAGGGGGCGGGGGCTACACCTTC. Translated: CAWSVPAGGGGYTF.

The chain combines TRBV5-1 with TRBJ1-3, with a weak D call TRBD1 (6 bases). The CDR3 sequence is 18 residues long. Germline V gene lookup returns CDR1 SGHRS and CDR2 YFSETQ. The V end was cut by 0 bases, the J end by 0 bases, with 16 bases between. CDR3 amino acids: CASSLAKGGPSSGNTIYF. The CDR3 DNA reads TGCGCCAGCAGCTTGGCCAAAGGGGGACCCAGCTCTGGAAACACCATATATTTT. The whole variable domain, remainder taken from reference TRBV5-1 and TRBJ1-3, is KAGVTQTPRYLIKTRGQQVTLSCSPISGHRSVSWYQQTPGQGLQFLFEYFSETQRNKGNFPGRFSGRQFSNSRSEMNVSTLELGDSALYLCASSLAKGGPSSGNTIYFGEGSWLTVV.

The rearrangement links TRBV30 to TRBJ1-5; weak D call: TRBD1 (6 bases). Per the germline V gene, CDR1 is GTSNPN and CDR2 is SVGIG (reference sequence). V lost 5 bases and J lost 4, with 15 bases in between. The length of the CDR3 is 14 residues. CDR3 DNA sequence: TGTGCCTGGGGCCCGGGACACCATAATCAGCCCCAGCATTTT. It specifies CAWGPGHHNQPQHF.

To note about this clone: The junction and the germline gene differ at one end; a read error may be behind it. This chain connects TRBV28 to TRBJ1-4; TRBD1 matches 8 bases. CDR1 is MDHEN and CDR2 is SYDVKM in the germline V gene. This CDR3 is built from 14 residues. CDR3 region: CAISTAGGAEKLFF. CDR3 nucleotides: TGTGCCATCAGTACTGCAGGGGGCGCCGAAAAACTGTTTTTT. Together with reference TRBV28 and TRBJ1-4, the CDR3 gives the full variable domain: DVKVTQSSRYLVKRTGEKVFLECVQDMDHENMFWYRQDPGLGLRLIYFSYDVKMKEKGDIPEGYSVSREKKERFSLILESASTNQTSMYLCAISTAGGAEKLFFGSGTQLSVL.

The sample holds a few counts of this clone. This chain uses TRBV30 with TRBJ1-1, with 9 bases identical to TRBD1. Per germline, CDR1 GTSNPN and CDR2 SVGIG (reference sequence). Losses at the gene ends were 0 bases for V and 3 bases for J; bases not matched to a gene: 5. CDR3 length: 15 amino acids. In DNA, the CDR3 is TGTGCCTGGAGTGTTGGGGGACAGGGATACACTGAAGCTTTCTTT. It translates to CAWSVGGQGYTEAFF.

This clone appeared a single time. V and J are TRBV7-2 and TRBJ2-2; 10 positions match TRBD2. Germline values: CDR1 SGHTA, CDR2 FQGNSA. Trimming took 1 base from V and 1 from J; bases not matched to a gene: 6. The length of the CDR3 is 18 residues. CDR3 sequence reads: CASSLEGSGRKNTGELFF. The DNA for the CDR3 is TGTGCCAGCAGCTTAGAGGGTAGCGGGAGGAAGAACACCGGGGAGCTGTTTTTT.

This clone was detected a few times. The chain joins TRBV19 to TRBJ1-1; D possibly corresponds to TRBD1 (5 bases). V was trimmed by 3 bases and J by 9 bases, leaving 11 bases between them. Germline CDR1 and CDR2: LNHDA and SQIVND (reference sequence). The length of the CDR3 is 12 residues. The CDR3 reads CASSMRDSQAFF. The CDR3 bases are TGTGCCAGTAGTATGAGAGACAGCCAAGCTTTCTTT.